This T cell receptor (beta chain) was captured in a study of blood T cell repertoires in COVID-19. This clone was picked up one time. Participant reports of clinical history set cohort assignment. This CDR3 comprises 13 residues. Trimming left V 0 bases short and J 9 bases short, with 9 bases between. From germline, CDR1 is MNHEY and CDR2 SVGEGT. Clones were sequenced by immunoSEQ multiplex PCR, and TCRdb holds only the in-frame ones, with some missing. This sample carries over 250,000 clones, roughly 91% of them seen once, and the ten largest clones take about 9.3%. The material sequenced was PBMCs or T cells enriched from blood (not recorded which). The chain uses TRBV6-2 or TRBV6-3 and TRBJ2-1, with D possibly being TRBD1 (5 bases). The clonotype was recovered from a man aged 35 to 55 who had recovered from COVID-19. CDR3 nucleotides: TGTGCCAGCAGTTACTCGGGGCTACCTGAGCAGTTCTTC. Translation gives CASSYSGLPEQFF.